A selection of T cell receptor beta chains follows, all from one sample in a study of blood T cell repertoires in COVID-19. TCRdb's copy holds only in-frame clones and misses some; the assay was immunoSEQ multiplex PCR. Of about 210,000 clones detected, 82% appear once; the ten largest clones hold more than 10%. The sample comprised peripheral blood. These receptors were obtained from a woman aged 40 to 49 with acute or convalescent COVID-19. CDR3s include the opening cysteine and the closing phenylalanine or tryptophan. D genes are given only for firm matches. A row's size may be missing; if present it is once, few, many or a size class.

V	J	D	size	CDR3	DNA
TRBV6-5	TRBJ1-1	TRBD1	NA	CASSYSPRQGQRAFF	TGTGCCAGCAGTTACTCGCCACGACAGGGACAACGAGCTTTCTTT
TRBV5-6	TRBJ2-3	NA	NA	CASSLNRGTDTQYF	TGTGCCAGCAGCTTGAATCGTGGCACAGATACGCAGTATTTT
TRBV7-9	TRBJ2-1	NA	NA	CASSLASLIEDSINEQFF	TGTGCCAGCAGCTTAGCTTCTCTCATCGAGGACAGCATAAATGAGCAGTTCTTC
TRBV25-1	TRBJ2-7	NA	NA	CASSVLAPNGEQYF	TGTGCCAGCAGTGTACTAGCCCCCAACGGCGAGCAGTACTTC
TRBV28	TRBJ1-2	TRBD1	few	CASLSSGQGKFSYGYTF	TGTGCCAGTTTATCCTCGGGACAGGGGAAATTTAGCTATGGCTACACCTTC
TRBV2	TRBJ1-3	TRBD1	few	CASSGAGGRSGNTIYF	TGTGCCAGCAGTGGCGCAGGGGGCCGTTCTGGAAACACCATATATTTT
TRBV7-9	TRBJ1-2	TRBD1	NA	CASSNRGSTGYTF	TGTGCCAGCAGCAACAGGGGGTCTACTGGCTACACCTTC
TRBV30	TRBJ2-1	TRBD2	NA	CAWSSGGTAYIF	TGTGCCTGGAGTTCGGGAGGGACGGCCTATATCTTC
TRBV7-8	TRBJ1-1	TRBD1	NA	CASSLVARGVTEAFF	TGTGCCAGCAGCTTAGTCGCCAGGGGGGTTACTGAAGCTTTCTTT
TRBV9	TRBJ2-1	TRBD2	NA	CASSLATSGGAGEQFF	TGTGCCAGCAGCCTAGCCACTAGCGGGGGGGCCGGTGAGCAGTTCTTC
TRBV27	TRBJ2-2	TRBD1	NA	CASSLRWTGAAGELFF	TGTGCCAGCAGTTTAAGATGGACAGGGGCCGCCGGGGAGCTGTTTTTT
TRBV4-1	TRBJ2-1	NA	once	CASSQEVERPSYNEQFF	TGCGCCAGCAGCCAAGAAGTCGAGAGGCCGTCCTACAATGAGCAGTTCTTC
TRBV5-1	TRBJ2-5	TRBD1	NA	CASSSSLGQGAGETQYF	TGCGCCAGCAGCTCAAGCCTTGGACAGGGGGCCGGGGAGACCCAGTACTTC
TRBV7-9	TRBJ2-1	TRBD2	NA	CASSLGTSGASNEQFF	TGTGCCAGCAGCTTAGGGACTAGCGGAGCTTCCAATGAGCAGTTCTTC
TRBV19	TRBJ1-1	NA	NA	CASSFEGVRNTEAFF	TGTGCCAGTAGTTTCGAGGGGGTGAGGAACACTGAAGCTTTCTTT
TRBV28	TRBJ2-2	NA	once	CASSVTGTSNTGELFF	TGTGCCAGCAGCGTAACCGGGACATCGAACACCGGGGAGCTGTTTTTT
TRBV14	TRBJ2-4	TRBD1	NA	CASSPTGVLAKNIQYF	TGTGCCAGCAGCCCAACAGGGGTCCTAGCCAAAAACATTCAGTACTTC
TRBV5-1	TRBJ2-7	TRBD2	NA	CASRPGTSGAYEQYF	TGCGCCAGCAGGCCTGGGACTAGCGGGGCCTACGAGCAGTACTTC
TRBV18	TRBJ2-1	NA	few	CASSPLVGGRDNEQFF	TGTGCCAGCTCACCACTCGTGGGGGGGCGCGACAATGAGCAGTTCTTC
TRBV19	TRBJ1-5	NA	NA	CASTAGSPSFSNQPQHF	TGTGCCAGTACCGCCGGGTCACCGTCTTTTAGCAATCAGCCCCAGCATTTT
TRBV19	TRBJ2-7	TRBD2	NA	CASSPGLRSYEQYF	TGTGCCAGTAGCCCGGGACTACGTAGCTACGAGCAGTACTTC
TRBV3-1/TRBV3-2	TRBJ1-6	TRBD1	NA	CATRGPTNSPLHF	TGTGCCACAAGGGGGCCGACCAATTCACCCCTCCACTTT
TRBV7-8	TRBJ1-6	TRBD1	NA	CASSSRTGTASPLHF	TGTGCCAGCAGCTCCCGGACAGGGACGGCTTCACCCCTCCACTTT
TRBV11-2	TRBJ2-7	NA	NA	CASSLGTGPSYEQYF	TGTGCCAGCAGCTTAGGAACAGGTCCGTCTTACGAGCAGTACTTC
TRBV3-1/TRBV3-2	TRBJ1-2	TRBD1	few	CASSQSTGGGYGYTF	TGTGCCAGCAGCCAGTCAACAGGGGGGGGCTATGGCTACACCTTC
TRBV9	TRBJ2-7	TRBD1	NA	CASSDNRGVSEQYF	TGTGCCAGCAGCGACAACAGGGGGGTGTCCGAGCAGTACTTC
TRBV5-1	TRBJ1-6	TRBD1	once	CASSFGTGASPLHF	TGCGCCAGCAGCTTTGGGACAGGGGCATCACCCCTCCACTTT
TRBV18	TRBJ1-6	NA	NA	CASSLHLLRDENSPLHF	TGTGCCAGCTCACTACACCTATTGCGGGACGAGAATTCACCCCTCCACTTT
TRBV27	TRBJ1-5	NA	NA	CASSLNNQPQHF	TGTGCCAGCAGCCTTAACAATCAGCCCCAGCATTTT
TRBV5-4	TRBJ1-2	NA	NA	CASSLVPGVGYGYTF	TGTGCCAGCAGCTTGGTCCCAGGGGTAGGGTATGGCTACACCTTC
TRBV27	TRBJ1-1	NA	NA	CASSSQTGLHTEAFF	TGTGCCAGCAGTTCACAGACAGGACTTCACACTGAAGCTTTCTTT
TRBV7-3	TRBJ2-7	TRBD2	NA	CASSILAGDYEQYF	TGTGCCAGCAGCATCTTAGCGGGAGACTACGAGCAGTACTTC
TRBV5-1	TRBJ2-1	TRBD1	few	CASSLRQGAVNEQFF	TGCGCCAGCAGCTTGAGGCAGGGGGCTGTCAATGAGCAGTTCTTC
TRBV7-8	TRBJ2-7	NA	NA	CASSFSTRDSYEQYF	TGTGCCAGCAGCTTCTCAACCAGGGACTCCTACGAGCAGTACTTC
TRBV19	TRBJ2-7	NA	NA	CASSTGGTLEQYF	TGTGCCAGTAGTACGGGTGGGACACTCGAGCAGTACTTC
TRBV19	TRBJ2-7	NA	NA	CASSKRVSSYEQYF	TGTGCCAGTAGTAAGAGAGTTTCCTCCTACGAGCAGTACTTC
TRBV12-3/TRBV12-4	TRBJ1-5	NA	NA	CASRLPGQPQHF	TGTGCCAGCAGACTTCCGGGACAGCCCCAGCATTTT
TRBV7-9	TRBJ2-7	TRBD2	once	CASSLGTSIYEQYF	TGTGCCAGCAGCCTAGGGACTAGCATCTACGAGCAGTACTTC
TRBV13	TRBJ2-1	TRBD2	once	CASSITSGPYNEQFF	TGTGCCAGCAGCATAACTAGCGGGCCCTACAATGAGCAGTTCTTC
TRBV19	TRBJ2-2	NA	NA	CASSMGSVTTNLRGTGELFF	TGTGCCAGTAGTATGGGTAGTGTAACTACGAATCTGCGCGGCACCGGGGAGCTGTTTTTT
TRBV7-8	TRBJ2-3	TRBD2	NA	CASSPPRLAPDTQYF	TGTGCCAGCAGCCCCCCTCGACTAGCCCCAGATACGCAGTATTTT
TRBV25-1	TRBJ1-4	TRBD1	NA	CASSGRDRGREKLFF	TGTGCCAGCAGTGGCCGGGACAGGGGGCGCGAAAAACTGTTTTTT
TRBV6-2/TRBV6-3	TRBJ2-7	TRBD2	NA	CASSSSGRADYEQYF	TGTGCCAGCAGTTCAAGCGGGAGGGCCGACTACGAGCAGTACTTC
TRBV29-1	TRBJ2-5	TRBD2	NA	CSVEVLAGGVETQYF	TGCAGCGTTGAAGTCCTAGCGGGAGGGGTGGAGACCCAGTACTTC
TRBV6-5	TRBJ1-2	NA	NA	CASNQDSNYGYTF	TGTGCCAGCAACCAAGACAGTAACTATGGCTACACCTTC
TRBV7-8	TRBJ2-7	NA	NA	CASSFQRLYEQYF	TGTGCCAGCAGCTTCCAGCGGCTCTACGAGCAGTACTTC
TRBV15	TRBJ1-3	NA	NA	CATSREIGLASGNTIYF	TGTGCCACCAGCAGAGAGATCGGACTGGCCTCTGGAAACACCATATATTTT
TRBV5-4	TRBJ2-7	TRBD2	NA	CAIGGGPLSYEQYF	TGTGCCATTGGGGGAGGGCCTCTATCCTACGAGCAGTACTTC
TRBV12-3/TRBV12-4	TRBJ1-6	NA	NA	CASSLESGVPHF	TGTGCCAGCAGTTTGGAGTCGGGGGTTCCCCACTTT
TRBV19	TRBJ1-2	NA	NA	CASQSGDGYTF	TGTGCCAGTCAATCAGGGGATGGCTACACCTTC